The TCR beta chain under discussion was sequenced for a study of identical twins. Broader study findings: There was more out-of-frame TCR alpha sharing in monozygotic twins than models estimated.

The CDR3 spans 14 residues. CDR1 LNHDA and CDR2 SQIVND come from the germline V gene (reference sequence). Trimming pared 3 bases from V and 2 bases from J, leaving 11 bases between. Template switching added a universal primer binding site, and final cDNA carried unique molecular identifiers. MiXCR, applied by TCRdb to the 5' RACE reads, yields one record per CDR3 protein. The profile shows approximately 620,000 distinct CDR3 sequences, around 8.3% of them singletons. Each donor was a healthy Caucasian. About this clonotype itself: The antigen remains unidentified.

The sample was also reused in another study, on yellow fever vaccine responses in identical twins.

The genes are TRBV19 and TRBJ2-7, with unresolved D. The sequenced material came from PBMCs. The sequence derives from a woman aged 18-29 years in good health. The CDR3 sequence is CASSMAANTYEQYF. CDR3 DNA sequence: TGTGCCAGTAGTATGGCTGCCAACACCTACGAGCAGTACTTC. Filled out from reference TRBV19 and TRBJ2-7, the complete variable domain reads DGGITQSPKYLFRKEGQNVTLSCEQNLNHDAMYWYRQDPGQGLRLIYYSQIVNDFQKGDIAEGYSVSREKKESFPLTVTSAQKNPTAFYLCASSMAANTYEQYFGPGTRLTVT.